This record covers a single T cell receptor (beta chain). Original methodology: Reference gene primer amplification gave nucleated cell count estimates. Measured with immunoSEQ multiplex PCR; TCRdb has only the in-frame clones, and not every one. From that table come the V and J calls and clone size; the DNA was used to work out D and trimming. The data hold approximately 64,000 clones, with 88% observed a single time. This sample was taken from a study of blood T cell repertoires in COVID-19. Study-wide background: Samples came from the United States, Italy and Spain, spanning acute and convalescent COVID-19.

This CDR3 contains 14 residues. V gave up 7 bases and J gave up 3 bases; unmatched junction bases: 8. Germline CDR1 is MNHEY and CDR2 is SVGEGT. Seattle patients were enrolled while actively infected and followed longitudinally. The chain joins TRBV6-2 or TRBV6-3 to TRBJ1-1; 7 bases line up with TRBD1. This TCR was sampled from an older woman with COVID-19, enrolled during active disease. The sample taken for sequencing was peripheral blood. CDR3 bases: TGTGCCAGCAACCCGACAGGGTTCGACACTGAAGCTTTCTTT. Its translation: CASNPTGFDTEAFF.